This TCR beta chain was recovered during a study of shared clonotypes between healthy human individuals. Study at large: CD4 naive and memory got three plates each, CD8 naive two, CD8 memory one.

V was shortened by 8 bases and J by 5 bases, with 20 bases between the two germline ends. Germline CDR1 is SNHLY and CDR2 is FYNNEI. The CDR3 runs to 15 residues. The method was immunoSEQ multiplex PCR; TCRdb's version includes in-frame clones alone and lacks a portion of them. The sample lists around 300,000 clones; around 87% were seen once. The sequenced sample consisted of memory CD8+ T cells sorted from blood. Subset reported: CD45RO+ cells pooled with CCR7-negative TemRA cells. This TCR was recovered from a man aged 18-30 years in good health. The chain uses TRBV2 and TRBJ2-3; D unclear. CDR3 in amino acids: CASERTTVSLDTQYF. The CDR3 DNA sequence: TGTGCCAGCGAAAGGACGACGGTCTCCCTAGATACGCAGTATTTT.